This is a list of T cell receptor beta chains from one sample in a study of regulatory T cells in long-lasting Graves disease. One entry per CDR3 protein results from TCRdb running MiXCR on the multiplex PCR reads. This table holds around 360,000 distinct CDR3 sequences, under 20% found once. The same data also went into a second study, on T cells in Graves' hyperthyroidism and ophthalmopathy.

The input for sequencing was peripheral blood mononuclear cells (PBMCs), taken at new diagnosis, from a patient treated with antithyroid drugs. The receptor source for this set is a woman aged 18-29 years with Graves disease. CDR3s include the opening cysteine and the closing phenylalanine or tryptophan. The D gene is left open where the match is weak. Clone sizes are given selectively: once, few, many, or a class where the clone is expanded.

TRBJ1-2 many TRBV24-1 NA CATSPGLGYGYTF TGTGCCACCAGTCCGGGACTAGGCTATGGCTACACCTTC
TRBJ2-7 many TRBV6-2/TRBV6-3 TRBD2 CASSYLVAGSPYEQYF TGTGCCAGCAGTTACTTGGTAGCGGGATCTCCCTACGAGCAGTACTTC
TRBJ2-1 few TRBV9 TRBD2 CASSPGTSGIYEQFF TGTGCCAGCAGCCCAGGGACTAGCGGGATTTATGAGCAGTTCTTC
TRBJ2-1 many TRBV5-1 TRBD2 CASSLLGEGPNEQFF TGCGCCAGCAGCTTGTTAGGGGAGGGTCCCAATGAGCAGTTCTTC
TRBJ2-2 NA TRBV6-1 NA CASREGDYTGELFF TGTGCCAGCAGAGAGGGAGACTACACCGGGGAGCTGTTTTTT
TRBJ1-2 NA TRBV11-3 TRBD1 CASSPGSGTGENYGYTF TGTGCCAGCAGCCCGGGGTCCGGGACAGGGGAAAACTATGGCTACACCTTC
TRBJ2-7 many TRBV28 TRBD1 CASSRSPGTGGIYEQYF TGTGCCAGCAGTCGTTCCCCCGGGACAGGGGGCATTTACGAGCAGTACTTC
TRBJ1-1 NA TRBV29-1 NA CSVVSTEAFF TGCAGCGTTGTCTCTACTGAAGCTTTCTTT
TRBJ2-3 few TRBV5-1 TRBD1 CASSPRQGIPGTQYF TGCGCCAGCAGCCCCCGACAGGGGATCCCAGGTACGCAGTATTTT
TRBJ1-1 NA TRBV20-1 NA CNARDQVTGGVNTEAFF TGCAATGCTAGAGATCAGGTGACAGGCGGGGTGAACACTGAAGCTTTCTTT
TRBJ2-3 many TRBV12-3/TRBV12-4 NA CASRPGSTDTQYF TGTGCCAGCAGACCGGGTAGCACAGATACGCAGTATTTT
TRBJ2-7 many TRBV7-9 TRBD1 CASSLGGQGFVEQYF TGTGCCAGCAGCCTAGGGGGACAGGGGTTTGTCGAGCAGTACTTC
TRBJ1-1 many TRBV20-1 NA CSARSTDTEAFF TGCAGTGCTAGGTCGACGGACACTGAAGCTTTCTTT
TRBJ2-3 NA TRBV19 NA CASSIRQDPTDTQYF TGTGCCAGTAGTATTCGACAGGACCCCACAGATACGCAGTATTTT
TRBJ2-2 NA TRBV7-2 NA CASSVGGPNTGELFF TGTGCCAGCAGCGTGGGGGGGCCGAACACCGGGGAGCTGTTTTTT
TRBJ2-1 many TRBV5-1 TRBD1 CASSPRTGTSYNEQFF TGCGCCAGCAGCCCCAGGACAGGGACGTCCTACAATGAGCAGTTCTTC
TRBJ2-5 many TRBV6-1 NA CASTSQGTQYF TGTGCCAGCACCTCACAGGGGACCCAGTACTTC
TRBJ1-4 NA TRBV6-5 NA CASSYSAGSNEKLFF TGTGCCAGCAGTTACTCGGCGGGAAGTAATGAAAAACTGTTTTTT
TRBJ2-1 many TRBV5-1 TRBD1 CASSPYRGQNNEQFF TGCGCCAGCAGCCCATACAGGGGGCAAAACAATGAGCAGTTCTTC
TRBJ2-2 many TRBV30 NA CAWNVGTNTGELFF TGTGCCTGGAATGTCGGCACCAACACCGGGGAGCTGTTTTTT
TRBJ1-2 many TRBV15 TRBD1 CATSRERDWRRRGQRGYTF TGTGCCACCAGCAGGGAACGGGACTGGCGGAGGAGGGGGCAACGCGGCTACACCTTC
TRBJ1-2 NA TRBV19 NA CASSIDRQSYGYTF TGTGCCAGTAGTATAGATCGACAGTCCTATGGCTACACCTTC
TRBJ2-1 few TRBV6-2/TRBV6-3 NA CASSYSSTEGWNEQFF TGTGCCAGCAGTTACTCCTCGACTGAGGGATGGAATGAGCAGTTCTTC
TRBJ1-1 NA TRBV6-1 TRBD1 CASRSGTGFTEAFF TGTGCCAGCAGATCCGGGACAGGTTTCACTGAAGCTTTCTTT
TRBJ2-7 many TRBV28 NA CASARLYEQYF TGTGCCAGCGCTAGACTCTACGAGCAGTACTTC
TRBJ1-4 NA TRBV24-1 TRBD1 CATRVPGQGGFSTNEKLFF TGTGCCACCAGAGTACCGGGACAGGGGGGTTTCTCAACTAATGAAAAACTGTTTTTT
TRBJ2-3 many TRBV3-1 TRBD2 CASSHGLDLDTQYF TGTGCCAGCAGCCACGGACTAGATTTGGATACGCAGTATTTT
TRBJ2-7 many TRBV7-2 TRBD2 CASSKWGGSYEQYF TGTGCCAGCAGTAAATGGGGGGGGTCCTACGAGCAGTACTTC
TRBJ2-7 many TRBV6-1 NA CASSEAFGDYYEQYF TGTGCCAGCAGTGAAGCGTTCGGAGACTACTACGAGCAGTACTTC
TRBJ1-1 many TRBV2 TRBD1 CASSAYRGTEAFF TGTGCCAGCAGTGCCTACAGGGGCACTGAAGCTTTCTTT
TRBJ1-1 many TRBV6-5 NA CASSYPTEAFF TGTGCCAGCAGTTATCCCACTGAAGCTTTCTTT
TRBJ2-7 many TRBV10-3 NA CAILDSNSYEQYF TGTGCCATCTTGGACAGCAACTCCTACGAGCAGTACTTC
TRBJ2-5 NA TRBV6-2/TRBV6-3 TRBD2 CASSDKTSGRRETQYF TGTGCCAGCAGTGATAAGACTAGCGGGAGACGAGAGACCCAGTACTTC
TRBJ2-3 few TRBV7-3 TRBD2 CASSLPTSGVLTDTQYF TGTGCCAGCAGCCTCCCGACTAGCGGGGTCCTCACAGATACGCAGTATTTT
TRBJ2-7 few TRBV29-1 NA CSALSRDTSSEQYF TGCAGCGCCCTGAGTCGGGACACCTCTTCCGAGCAGTACTTC
TRBJ1-1 NA TRBV15 NA CATSRVEAMRAFF TGTGCCACCAGCAGAGTAGAGGCGATGAGGGCTTTCTTT
TRBJ1-4 many TRBV2 TRBD1 CASRAGTANEKLFF TGTGCCAGCAGGGCCGGGACAGCTAATGAAAAACTGTTTTTT
TRBJ2-1 NA TRBV27 TRBD2 CASSPRAGGGDEQFF TGTGCCAGCAGCCCTCGAGCGGGAGGTGGCGATGAGCAGTTCTTC
TRBJ1-4 few TRBV11-2 NA CASSPGKRATNEKLFF TGTGCCAGCAGCCCAGGGAAAAGAGCAACTAATGAAAAACTGTTTTTT
TRBJ2-7 many TRBV5-1 NA CASSLAAAGPREQYF TGCGCCAGCAGCTTGGCCGCGGCAGGACCTCGCGAGCAGTACTTC
TRBJ1-2 NA TRBV10-3 NA CAISRFEGYTF TGTGCCATCAGCCGATTTGAAGGCTACACCTTC
TRBJ2-7 many TRBV5-1 TRBD1 CASSRSPGGQVSYEQYF TGCGCCAGCAGCAGATCCCCCGGGGGACAGGTTTCCTACGAGCAGTACTTC
TRBJ1-5 NA TRBV6-1 NA CASSPGVGRRINQPQHF TGTGCCAGCAGCCCCGGGGTCGGACGTCGGATCAATCAGCCCCAGCATTTT
TRBJ1-1 many TRBV5-1 NA CASSPRTTVNTEAFF TGTGCCAGCAGCCCCCGGACAACAGTGAACACTGAAGCTTTCTTT
TRBJ2-7 NA TRBV11-2 TRBD1 CASSSGQGSEQYF TGTGCCAGCAGCTCGGGACAGGGGTCCGAGCAGTACTTC
TRBJ2-2 few TRBV28 TRBD1 CASRGTGSGELFF TGTGCCAGCCGCGGGACAGGGTCCGGGGAGCTGTTTTTT
TRBJ1-2 few TRBV7-9 NA CASSLSEGLYGYTF TGTGCCAGCAGCTTAAGTGAGGGGCTCTATGGCTACACCTTC